This entry lists 8 T cell receptor beta chains sequenced from one sample in a study of blood T cells in healthy people across ages. A second PCR, run for 7 to 11 cycles, used a sample-barcoded 5' primer plus a J-beta primer mix. TCRdb analysed the 5' RACE reads with MiXCR anew, one entry per CDR3 protein. Of roughly 800,000 distinct CDR3 sequences listed, 35% to 40% are singletons. Input material: blood. These receptors all stem from a man between 18 and 29 years old in good health.

In this sample, this clonotype turned up a few times. The chain has TRBV5-5 and TRBJ1-1; the D gene is possibly TRBD1 (6 bases). The germline V gene has CDR1 SGHKS and CDR2 YYEKEE (reference sequence). The V end lost 4 bases, the J end lost 0 bases, and 10 bases lay between the germline ends. The CDR3 totals 14 residues. The CDR3: CASSLGHVNTEAFF. The CDR3 DNA sequence: TGTGCCAGCAGCCTGGGACACGTGAACACTGAAGCTTTCTTT.

This rearrangement joins TRBV12-3 or TRBV12-4 to TRBJ1-2; D is uncertain. V was pared by 5 bases and J by 2 bases, with 9 bases between. There are 13 residues in the CDR3. CDR3 in DNA: TGTGCCAGCAGTGTTCGAGTAAACTATGGCTACACCTTC. Protein sequence: CASSVRVNYGYTF.

The chain recombines TRBV5-1 with TRBJ2-3; perhaps TRBD2 as D (7 bases). Trimming stripped 5 bases from V and 2 bases from J, with 21 bases between. From germline, CDR1 is SGHRS and CDR2 YFSETQ. The CDR3 is made up of 17 amino acids. The CDR3 sequence is CASSSERGGPITDTQYF. CDR3 DNA: TGCGCCAGCAGTTCTGAGAGGGGGGGCCCAATCACAGATACGCAGTATTTT. The full variable domain, in which reference TRBV5-1 and TRBJ2-3 provide the parts outside the CDR3, is KAGVTQTPRYLIKTRGQQVTLSCSPISGHRSVSWYQQTPGQGLQFLFEYFSETQRNKGNFPGRFSGRQFSNSRSEMNVSTLELGDSALYLCASSSERGGPITDTQYFGPGTRLTVL.

This clonotype was seen more than once but under ten times. The rearrangement links TRBV20-1 to TRBJ2-1, with a weak D call TRBD1 (6 bases). The germline gives CDR1 DFQATT, CDR2 SNEGSKA (reference sequence). The CDR3 extends over 12 amino acids. Trimming took off 6 bases at V and 6 bases at J, with 12 bases between the two ends. CDR3 region: CSAPVRGNEQFF. The CDR3 DNA sequence: TGCAGTGCCCCTGTCAGGGGCAATGAGCAGTTCTTC.

The V gene is TRBV2, the J gene TRBJ1-1; no firm D call. Germline CDR1 SNHLY, CDR2 FYNNEI. V was cut by 8 bases and J by 1 base, with 14 bases left in between. The CDR3 has 14 residues. CDR3: CASLQDRGNTEAFF. The CDR3 region has the DNA TGTGCCAGCCTGCAGGACCGGGGGAACACTGAAGCTTTCTTT.

The sample holds many counts of this clonotype. The chain links TRBV6-4 to TRBJ2-3, with 13 bases lining up with TRBD2. V gave up 2 bases and J gave up 4 bases; unmatched junction bases: 0. The CDR3 is 15 amino acids. CDR1 is MRHNA, CDR2 SNTAGT, per germline. For the CDR3, the DNA is TGTGCCAGCAGTGACGGGACTAGCGGGGCAGATACGCAGTATTTT. Its protein product is CASSDGTSGADTQYF.

In this sample, this clonotype turned up a few times. The rearrangement uses TRBV12-3 or TRBV12-4 and TRBJ2-2; 9 bases are shared with TRBD1. CDR3 size: 14 residues. Losses at the gene ends were 6 bases for V and 5 bases for J; bases not matched to a gene: 4. The CDR3 sequence is CASRGTGNTGELFF. The CDR3 nucleotides read TGTGCCAGCAGGGGGACAGGGAATACCGGGGAGCTGTTTTTT.

This clonotype was seen a few times. J is TRBJ1-2 and V is TRBV3-1; D not resolved. Trimming shortened V by 1 base and J by 3 bases, and 12 bases separated the two germline ends. This CDR3 has 15 residues. In germline, CDR1 is LGHDT, CDR2 YNNKEL (reference sequence). DNA of the CDR3: TGTGCCAGCAGCCAAGGGGTGGCCCTAGACTATGGCTACACCTTC. This sequence encodes CASSQGVALDYGYTF.